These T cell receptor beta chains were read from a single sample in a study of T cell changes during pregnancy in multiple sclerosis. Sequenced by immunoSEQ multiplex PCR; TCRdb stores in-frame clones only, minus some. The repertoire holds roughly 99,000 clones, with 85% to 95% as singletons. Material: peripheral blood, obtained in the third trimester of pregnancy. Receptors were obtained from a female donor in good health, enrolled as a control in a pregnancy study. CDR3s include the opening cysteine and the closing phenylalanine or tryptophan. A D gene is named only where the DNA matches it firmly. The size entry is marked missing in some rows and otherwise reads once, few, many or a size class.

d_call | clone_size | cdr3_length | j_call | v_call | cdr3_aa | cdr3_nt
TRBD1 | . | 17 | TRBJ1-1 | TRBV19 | CASSIEAPGQGRTEAFF | TGTGCCAGTAGTATTGAGGCCCCGGGACAGGGGCGCACTGAAGCTTTCTTT
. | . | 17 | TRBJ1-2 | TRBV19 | CASSIEVNGGANYGYTF | TGTGCCAGTAGTATAGAGGTAAACGGAGGGGCTAACTATGGCTACACCTTC
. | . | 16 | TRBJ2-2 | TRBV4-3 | CASSHSIGGISGELFF | TGCGCCAGCAGCCACTCCATTGGGGGGATCTCCGGGGAGCTGTTTTTT
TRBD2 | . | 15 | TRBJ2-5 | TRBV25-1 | CASSRLAGGSETQYF | TGTGCCAGCAGTCGACTAGCGGGGGGTTCGGAGACCCAGTACTTC
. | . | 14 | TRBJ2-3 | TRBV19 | CASSIHRDTDTQYF | TGTGCCAGTAGTATACACAGGGACACAGATACGCAGTATTTT
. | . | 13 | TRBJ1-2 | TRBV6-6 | CASTHSRVYGYTF | TGTGCCAGCACCCACTCCAGGGTTTATGGCTACACCTTC
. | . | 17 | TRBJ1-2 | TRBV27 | CASSPYPAAVLNYGYTF | TGTGCCAGCAGTCCCTATCCCGCGGCAGTTTTGAACTATGGCTACACCTTC
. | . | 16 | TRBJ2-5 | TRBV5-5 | CASSLEGRGLPETQYF | TGTGCCAGCAGCTTGGAGGGCAGGGGCTTACCGGAGACCCAGTACTTC
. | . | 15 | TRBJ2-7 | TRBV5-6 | CASSPPQVNSYEQYF | TGTGCCAGCAGCCCCCCCCAGGTGAACTCCTACGAGCAGTACTTC
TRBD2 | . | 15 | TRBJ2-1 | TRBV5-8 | CASSLGLANYNEQFF | TGTGCCAGCAGCTTGGGACTAGCAAACTACAATGAGCAGTTCTTC
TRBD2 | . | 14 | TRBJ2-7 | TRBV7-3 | CASSLGAGFHEQYF | TGTGCCAGCAGCTTAGGAGCGGGGTTCCACGAGCAGTACTTC
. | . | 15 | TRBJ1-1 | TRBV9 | CASSVGRASNTEAFF | TGTGCCAGCAGCGTAGGGAGGGCTTCGAACACTGAAGCTTTCTTT
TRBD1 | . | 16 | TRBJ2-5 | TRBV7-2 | CASSLARTGGQETQYF | TGTGCCAGCAGCTTAGCAAGGACAGGGGGACAAGAGACCCAGTACTTC
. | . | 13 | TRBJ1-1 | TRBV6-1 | CASSEGGNTEAFF | TGTGCCAGCAGTGAAGGAGGGAACACTGAAGCTTTCTTT
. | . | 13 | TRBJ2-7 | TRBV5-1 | CASSLDRAYEQYF | TGCGCCAGCAGCTTGGATCGCGCCTACGAGCAGTACTTC
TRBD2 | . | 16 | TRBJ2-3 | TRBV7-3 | CASSSRGGQIEDTQYF | TGTGCCAGCAGCTCGCGGGGGGGCCAGATTGAGGATACGCAGTATTTT
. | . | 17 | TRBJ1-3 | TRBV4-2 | CASSQDAGLYSGNTIYF | TGTGCCAGCAGCCAAGATGCAGGGTTATATTCTGGAAACACCATATATTTT
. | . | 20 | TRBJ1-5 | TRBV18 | CASSPRGGQSGFYSNQPQHF | TGTGCCAGCTCACCAAGAGGAGGACAGTCGGGGTTTTATAGCAATCAGCCCCAGCATTTT
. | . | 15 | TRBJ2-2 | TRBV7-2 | CASSLHGVGTGELFF | TGTGCCAGCAGCTTACATGGAGTCGGCACCGGGGAGCTGTTTTTT
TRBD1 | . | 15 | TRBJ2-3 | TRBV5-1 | CASSYGTASTDTQYF | TGCGCCAGCAGCTACGGGACAGCAAGCACAGATACGCAGTATTTT
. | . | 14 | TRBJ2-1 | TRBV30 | CAWGLGAGDYEQFF | TGTGCCTGGGGTTTGGGGGCGGGGGATTATGAGCAGTTCTTC
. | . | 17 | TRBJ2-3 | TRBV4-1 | CASSQDLGGAGTDTQYF | TGCGCCAGCAGCCAAGATCTCGGCGGGGCTGGCACAGATACGCAGTATTTT
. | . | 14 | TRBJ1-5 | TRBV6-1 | CASSPGRAAQPQHF | TGTGCCAGCAGTCCGGGGAGGGCGGCTCAGCCCCAGCATTTT
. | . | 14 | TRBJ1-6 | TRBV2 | CASSDTRGNSPLHF | TGTGCCAGCAGTGATACCAGGGGAAATTCACCCCTCCACTTT
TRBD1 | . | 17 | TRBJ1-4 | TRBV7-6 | CASSLADTGTGGLKLFF | TGTGCCAGCAGCTTAGCAGATACCGGGACAGGGGGCCTAAAACTGTTTTTT
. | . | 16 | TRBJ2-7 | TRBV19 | CASSIGRRNTHHEQYF | TGTGCCAGTAGTATTGGTAGGAGAAATACCCACCACGAGCAGTACTTC
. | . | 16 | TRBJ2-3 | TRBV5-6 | CASSLVIDPGTDTQYF | TGTGCCAGCAGCTTGGTAATTGATCCGGGCACAGATACGCAGTATTTT
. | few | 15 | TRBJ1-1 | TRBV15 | CATSRDRVGGGEAFF | TGTGCCACCAGCAGAGACAGGGTCGGCGGCGGTGAAGCTTTCTTT
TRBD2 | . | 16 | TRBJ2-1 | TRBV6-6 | CASLLLAGGSYNEQFF | TGTGCCAGCCTATTACTAGCGGGGGGCTCCTACAATGAGCAGTTCTTC
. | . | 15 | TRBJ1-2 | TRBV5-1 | CASSLGQATFYGYTF | TGCGCCAGCAGCTTGGGACAGGCCACCTTCTATGGCTACACCTTC
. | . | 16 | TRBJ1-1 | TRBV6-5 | CASSYRTGRRDTEAFF | TGTGCCAGCAGTTATAGAACAGGGCGGCGCGACACTGAAGCTTTCTTT
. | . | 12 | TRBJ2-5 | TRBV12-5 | CASGPPGWTQYF | TGTGCTAGTGGTCCTCCGGGTTGGACCCAGTACTTC
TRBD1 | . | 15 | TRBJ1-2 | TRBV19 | CASSYRTGKPYGYTF | TGTGCCAGTAGTTACCGGACAGGGAAACCCTATGGCTACACCTTC
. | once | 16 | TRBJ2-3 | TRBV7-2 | CASSYHPTVSTDTQYF | TGTGCCAGCAGCTATCACCCGACAGTGAGCACAGATACGCAGTATTTT
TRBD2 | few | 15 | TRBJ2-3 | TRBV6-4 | CASSDSSGGTDTQYF | TGTGCCAGCAGTGACTCTAGCGGGGGGACAGATACGCAGTATTTT
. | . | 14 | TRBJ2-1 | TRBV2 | CASRYGTSLNEQFF | TGTGCCAGTAGATATGGGACTTCGTTGAATGAGCAGTTCTTC
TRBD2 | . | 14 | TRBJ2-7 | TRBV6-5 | CASSTPTSAYEQYF | TGTGCCAGCAGTACACCGACTAGCGCCTACGAGCAGTACTTC
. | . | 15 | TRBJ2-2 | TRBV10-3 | CAIGAGTPNTGELFF | TGTGCCATCGGGGCCGGGACACCGAACACCGGGGAGCTGTTTTTT
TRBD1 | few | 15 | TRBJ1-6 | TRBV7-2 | CASSRGTGETSPLHF | TGTGCCAGCAGCAGAGGGACAGGGGAAACTTCACCCCTCCACTTT
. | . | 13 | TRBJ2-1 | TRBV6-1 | CATNHGEEHEQFF | TGTGCCACCAATCACGGAGAGGAGCATGAGCAGTTCTTC
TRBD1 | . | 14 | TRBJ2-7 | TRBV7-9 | CASSLGQGTYEQYF | TGTGCCAGCAGCTTAGGACAGGGTACCTACGAGCAGTACTTC
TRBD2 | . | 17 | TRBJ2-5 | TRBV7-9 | CASSSPSGGGPEGTQYF | TGTGCCAGCAGCTCCCCATCGGGGGGGGGACCCGAAGGGACCCAGTACTTC
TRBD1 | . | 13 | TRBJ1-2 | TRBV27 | CASSAHRGRGYTF | TGTGCCAGCAGTGCCCACAGGGGGCGAGGCTACACCTTC
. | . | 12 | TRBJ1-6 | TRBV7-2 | CASSPYNSPLHF | TGTGCCAGCAGCCCGTATAATTCACCCCTCCACTTT
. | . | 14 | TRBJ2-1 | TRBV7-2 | CASSLAGGGYEQFF | TGTGCCAGCAGCTTAGCGGGGGGGGGCTATGAGCAGTTCTTC
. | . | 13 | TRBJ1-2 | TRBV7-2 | CASSRRQNYGYTF | TGTGCCAGCAGCCGTAGACAGAACTATGGCTACACCTTC
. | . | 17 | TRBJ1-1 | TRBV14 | CASSQGGFPGLNTEAFF | TGTGCCAGCAGCCAAGGGGGTTTCCCAGGGTTGAACACTGAAGCTTTCTTT
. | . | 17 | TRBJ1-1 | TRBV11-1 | CASSRVWAGYGYTEAFF | TGTGCCAGCAGTCGCGTGTGGGCCGGTTATGGGTACACTGAAGCTTTCTTT
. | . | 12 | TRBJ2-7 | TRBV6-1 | CASSESPHEQYF | TGTGCCAGCAGTGAAAGCCCCCACGAGCAGTACTTC
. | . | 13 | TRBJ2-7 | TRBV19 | CASSRAGAYEQYF | TGTGCCAGTAGCCGCGCAGGGGCCTACGAGCAGTACTTC
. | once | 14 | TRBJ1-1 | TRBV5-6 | CASSPGWEVPEAFF | TGTGCCAGCAGCCCTGGGTGGGAGGTACCTGAAGCTTTCTTT
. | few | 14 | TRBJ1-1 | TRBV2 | CASSVGGLNTEAFF | TGTGCCAGCAGTGTAGGCGGATTGAACACTGAAGCTTTCTTT
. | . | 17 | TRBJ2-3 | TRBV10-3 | CAISVVGSESSTDTQYF | TGTGCCATCAGTGTGGTCGGGTCGGAGTCTAGCACAGATACGCAGTATTTT
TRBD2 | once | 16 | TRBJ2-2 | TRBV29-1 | CSGLLAGETNTGELFF | TGCAGCGGCCTTCTAGCGGGGGAGACGAACACCGGGGAGCTGTTTTTT
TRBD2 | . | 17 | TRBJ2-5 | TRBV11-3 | CASTMGERGGRGETQYF | TGTGCCAGCACGATGGGGGAGCGGGGGGGCCGTGGAGAGACCCAGTACTTC
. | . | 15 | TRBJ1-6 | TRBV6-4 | CASSDSSQGRAPLHF | TGTGCCAGCAGTGACTCGAGCCAGGGTAGGGCACCCCTCCACTTT
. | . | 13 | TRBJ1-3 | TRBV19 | CASRVGQEGTIYF | TGTGCCAGCCGAGTGGGGCAGGAGGGAACCATATATTTT